This T cell receptor beta chain appears in the sequencing data of a study of tumor-infiltrating lymphocytes in primary liver carcinoma. Taking roughly 20-32 mg of unsorted bulk tissue, the authors co-extracted RNA and DNA. Resecting the tumor surgically was how the patients' primary liver carcinoma was treated. Chronic HBV infection was present in the patients, who were treatment-naive. There were five separate regions sampled from each tumor. Only a few counts were recorded for this clonotype. TCR beta cDNA came from around 0.5 ug total RNA, primed with a constant-region primer. Libraries covering TCR beta were generated through three nested multiplex PCR rounds (using a slightly modified ARM-PCR). A C-beta reverse primer was combined with TRBV1-TRBV30 forward primers in the first two PCR rounds, and each round had roughly 9 cycles. TCRdb ran MiXCR on the multiplex PCR reads and lists one entry per CDR3 protein. The top ten hold about 8% of the sample, which has some 120,000 distinct CDR3 sequences, approximately 64% seen once.

Looked up from germline, CDR1 is SEHNR and CDR2 is FQNEAQ (reference sequence). The CDR3 is made up of 14 amino acids. V shed 5 bases and J 6 bases; nucleotides not matched to a gene: 4. The J gene is TRBJ2-1, the V gene TRBV7-9, with 10 positions matching TRBD2. The sequence came from a woman aged 60 to 75 with primary liver carcinoma and hepatitis B virus infection. Material: liver tumor tissue from sampling region 3. Sample subset: tumor region T3, left-lateral pole. The CDR3 nucleotides are TGTGCCAGCAGCACCAGCGGGAGGGCCAATGAGCAGTTCTTC. This sequence encodes CASSTSGRANEQFF.